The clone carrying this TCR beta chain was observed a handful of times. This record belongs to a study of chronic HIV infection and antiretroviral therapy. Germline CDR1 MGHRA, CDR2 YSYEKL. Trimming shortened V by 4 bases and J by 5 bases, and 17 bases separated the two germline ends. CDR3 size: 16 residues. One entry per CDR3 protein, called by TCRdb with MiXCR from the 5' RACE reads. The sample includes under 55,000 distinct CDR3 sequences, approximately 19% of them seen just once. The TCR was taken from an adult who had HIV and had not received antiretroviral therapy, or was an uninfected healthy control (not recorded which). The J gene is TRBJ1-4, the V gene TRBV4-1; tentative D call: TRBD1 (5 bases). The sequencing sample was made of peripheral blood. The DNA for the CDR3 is TGCGCCAGCAGCCGGACTACAGGCCTACAAAATGAAAAACTGTTTTTT. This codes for CASSRTTGLQNEKLFF.